This T cell receptor beta chain was captured in a study of Ad26.COV2.S vaccination and SARS-CoV-2 variants. General study results and limits: Vaccinated individuals (as opposed to placebo recipients) had higher spike-specific TCR breadth.

Treatment reported: some 20 received Ad26.COV2.S at low or high dose, single or two shots; roughly five received placebo; per-sample allocation not given. The study sampled participants on day 63 after the first vaccine or placebo injection. In Boston, an adult donor aged 18-55 years took part. The method was immunoSEQ multiplex PCR; TCRdb's version includes in-frame clones alone and lacks a portion of them. The sample consists of 300,000 to 400,000 clones, around 83% of them appearing once. CDR1 and CDR2 (germline): MGHRA, YSYEKL. V lost 1 base to trimming and J lost 3 bases; unmatched junction nucleotides: 5. The CDR3 totals 16 residues. In the case of this clone: The antigen is unknown.

This sequence joins TRBV4-1 and TRBJ1-4; 7 bases are a match to TRBD1. The sequence came from a person between 18 and 59 years old who received the Ad26.COV2.S COVID-19 vaccine or a placebo. Specimen: peripheral blood, collected in a trial of Ad26.COV2.S vaccine versus placebo. Written as DNA, the CDR3 is TGCGCCAGCAGCCAAGGCGACCAGGGGGCTAATGAAAAACTGTTTTTT. Translated: CASSQGDQGANEKLFF.